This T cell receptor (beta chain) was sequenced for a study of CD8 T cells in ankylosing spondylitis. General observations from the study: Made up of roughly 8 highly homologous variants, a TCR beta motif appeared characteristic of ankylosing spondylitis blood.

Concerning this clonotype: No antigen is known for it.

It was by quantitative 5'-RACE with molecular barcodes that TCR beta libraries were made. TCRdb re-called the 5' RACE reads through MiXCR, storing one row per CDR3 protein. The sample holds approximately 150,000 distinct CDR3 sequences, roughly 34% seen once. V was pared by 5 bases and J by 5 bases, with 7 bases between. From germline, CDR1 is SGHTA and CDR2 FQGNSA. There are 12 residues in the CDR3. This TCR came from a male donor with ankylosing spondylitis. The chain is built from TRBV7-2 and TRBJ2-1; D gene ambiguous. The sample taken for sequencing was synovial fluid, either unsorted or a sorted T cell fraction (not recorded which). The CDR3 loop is CASSPRNNEQFF. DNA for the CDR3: TGTGCCAGCAGCCCACGGAACAATGAGCAGTTCTTC.